This record concerns one T cell receptor (beta chain) sequence. This specimen comes from a study of blood T cells in healthy people across ages. Through a sample-barcoded 5' primer and a J-beta primer mix, a second PCR was run for about 6 to 11 cycles. Each CDR3 protein gets one entry after TCRdb re-called the 5' RACE reads with MiXCR. The table shows about 1.6 million distinct CDR3 sequences, with around 36% occurring only once. Germline lookup yields CDR1 MNHEY and CDR2 SMNVEV (reference sequence). CDR3 length: 13 amino acids. The ends were cut back, 5 bases at V and 6 bases at J, with 14 bases in the middle.

Sequenced sample: blood. The chain has TRBV27 and TRBJ2-7; perhaps TRBD1 as D (6 bases). This TCR was recovered from a woman aged 25 to 39 in good health. CDR3 residues: CASSPTGFTEQYF. The DNA for the CDR3 is TGTGCCAGCAGTCCAACAGGGTTCACCGAGCAGTACTTC.